The present TCR beta chain was sequenced within a study of T cell responses to AZD1222 COVID-19 vaccine. Regarding this clone: Its target is not known.

The V gene end was trimmed by 0 bases and the J gene end by 8 bases; junction bases not matched to a gene: 10. Germline V lookup: CDR1 MGHRA, CDR2 YSYEKL. The CDR3 is made up of 16 amino acids. The study's findings and limits: Within unmutated variant regions lay the reported targets of nearly half of spike-specific TCRs. Repertoire collection took place solely once the T cell response had peaked.

TCRdb's copy holds only in-frame clones and misses some; the assay was immunoSEQ multiplex PCR. The table lists about 50,000 clones, roughly 80% of them singletons. The V gene is TRBV4-1, the J gene TRBJ2-1; 7 positions agree with TRBD1. The clonotype originates from an adult in good health. The specimen comprised peripheral blood, sampled on day 0 of AZD1222 vaccination. This chain's CDR3 is CASSQDRGLSGHEQFF. CDR3 nucleotide sequence: TGCGCCAGCAGCCAAGATAGGGGGCTGTCGGGCCATGAGCAGTTCTTC.